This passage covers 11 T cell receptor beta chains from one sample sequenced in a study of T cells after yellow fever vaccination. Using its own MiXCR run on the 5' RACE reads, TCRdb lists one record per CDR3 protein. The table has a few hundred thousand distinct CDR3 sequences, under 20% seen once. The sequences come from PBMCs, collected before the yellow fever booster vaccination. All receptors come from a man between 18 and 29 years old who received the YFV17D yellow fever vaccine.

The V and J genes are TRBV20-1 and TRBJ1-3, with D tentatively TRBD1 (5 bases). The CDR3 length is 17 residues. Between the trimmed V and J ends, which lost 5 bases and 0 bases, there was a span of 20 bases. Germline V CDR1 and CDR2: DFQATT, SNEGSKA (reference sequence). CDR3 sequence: CSADGHPGGLSGNTIYF. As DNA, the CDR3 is TGCAGTGCTGATGGACACCCAGGAGGGCTCTCTGGAAACACCATATATTTT.

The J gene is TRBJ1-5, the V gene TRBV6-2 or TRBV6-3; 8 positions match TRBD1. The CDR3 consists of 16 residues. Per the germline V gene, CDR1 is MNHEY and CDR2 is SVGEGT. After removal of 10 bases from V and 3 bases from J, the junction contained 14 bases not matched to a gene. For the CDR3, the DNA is TGTGCCACCGCTTCTGCGACAGGGGCATCCAATCAGCCCCAGCATTTT. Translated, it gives CATASATGASNQPQHF.

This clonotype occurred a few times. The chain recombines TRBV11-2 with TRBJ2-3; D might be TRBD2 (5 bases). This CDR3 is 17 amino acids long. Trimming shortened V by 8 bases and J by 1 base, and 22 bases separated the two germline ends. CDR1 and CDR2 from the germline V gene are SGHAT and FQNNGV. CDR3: CASSLRNGRRRTDTQYF. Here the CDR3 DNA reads TGTGCCAGCTCTCTTCGGAATGGGAGACGACGCACAGATACGCAGTATTTT.

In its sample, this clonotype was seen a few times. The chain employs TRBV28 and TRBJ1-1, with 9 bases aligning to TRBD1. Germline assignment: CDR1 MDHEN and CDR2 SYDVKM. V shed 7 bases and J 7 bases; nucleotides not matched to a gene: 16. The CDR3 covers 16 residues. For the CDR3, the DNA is TGTGCCAGCACTACCTTGGGACAGGGAACGAAGCTTGAAGCTTTCTTT. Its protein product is CASTTLGQGTKLEAFF.

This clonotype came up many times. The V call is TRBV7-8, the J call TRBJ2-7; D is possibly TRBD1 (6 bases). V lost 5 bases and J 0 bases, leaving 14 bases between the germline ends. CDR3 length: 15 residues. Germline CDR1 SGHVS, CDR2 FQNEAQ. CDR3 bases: TGTGCCAGCAGCCAGCACCAGGGGCCCTCCTACGAGCAGTACTTC. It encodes CASSQHQGPSYEQYF.

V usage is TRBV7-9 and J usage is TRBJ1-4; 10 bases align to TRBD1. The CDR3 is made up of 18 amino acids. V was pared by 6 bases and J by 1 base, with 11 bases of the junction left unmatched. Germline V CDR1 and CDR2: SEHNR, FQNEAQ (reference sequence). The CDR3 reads CASSRSRDRGLTNEKLFF. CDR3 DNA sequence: TGTGCCAGCAGTCGGAGCCGCGACAGGGGGCTAACTAATGAAAAACTGTTTTTT.

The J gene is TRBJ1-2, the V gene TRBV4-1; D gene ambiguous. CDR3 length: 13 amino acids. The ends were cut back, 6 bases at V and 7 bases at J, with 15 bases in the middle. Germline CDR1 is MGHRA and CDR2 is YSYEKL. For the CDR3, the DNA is TGCGCCAGCAGACCCTCAGGTTATCTTGGCTACACCTTC. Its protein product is CASRPSGYLGYTF.

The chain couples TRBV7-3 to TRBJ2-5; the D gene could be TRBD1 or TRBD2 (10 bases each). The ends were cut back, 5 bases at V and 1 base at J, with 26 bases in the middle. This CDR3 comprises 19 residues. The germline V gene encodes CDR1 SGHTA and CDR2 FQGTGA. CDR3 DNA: TGTGCCAGCAGCGTGGACAGGGGGAAACTAGCGGGGATCCAAGAGACCCAGTACTTC. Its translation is CASSVDRGKLAGIQETQYF.

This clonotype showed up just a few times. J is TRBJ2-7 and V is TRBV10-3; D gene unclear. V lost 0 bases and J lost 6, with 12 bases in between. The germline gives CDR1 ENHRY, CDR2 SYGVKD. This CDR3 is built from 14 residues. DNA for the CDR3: TGTGCCATCAGTGAGTCATCAGAATACCGCGAGCAGTACGTC. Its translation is CAISESSEYREQYV.

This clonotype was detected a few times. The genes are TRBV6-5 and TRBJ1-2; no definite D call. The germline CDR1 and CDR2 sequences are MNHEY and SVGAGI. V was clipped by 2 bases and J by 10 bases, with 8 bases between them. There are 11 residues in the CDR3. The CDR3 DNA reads TGTGCCAGCAGTTACGGTCGATTCTACACCTTC. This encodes CASSYGRFYTF.

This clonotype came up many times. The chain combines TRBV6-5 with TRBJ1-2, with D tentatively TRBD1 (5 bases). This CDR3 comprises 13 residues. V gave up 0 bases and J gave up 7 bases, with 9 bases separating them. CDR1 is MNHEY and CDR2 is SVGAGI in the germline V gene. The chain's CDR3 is CASSYSGTRGYTF. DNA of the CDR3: TGTGCCAGCAGTTACTCAGGGACGCGTGGCTACACCTTC.